These 19 T cell receptor beta chains were sequenced from one sample in a study of vaccination effects on CD4 cells after COVID-19 (dated by TCRdb to the early 2020s). In the ViraFEST assay, PBMC were stimulated with viral peptide pools, and TCR sequencing was then used to find antigen-specific CD4+ T cell clonotypes based on their expansion. After 10 to 11 days of culture, CD4+ T cells were isolated with the EasySep CD4+ T cell isolation kit. These receptors' antigens are unknown. The library was made by the immunoSEQ multiplex PCR assay. The table was pulled from immuneACCESS by TCRdb, which kept in-frame rearrangements only. Such tables lose some clones; where checked, under half of the loss comes from unresolved V genes, and the rest has no known cause. This sample lists roughly 61,000 clones; 81% were detected once. The ten largest clonotypes hold about 2.4% of the sample. The sequencing used CD4+ T cells from PBMCs cultured with HCoV-229E spike peptides, collected before COVID-19 vaccination. What this sample's cell subset or site label stands for: HCoV-229E spike overlapping peptide pool stimulation. The receptors were gathered from a human donor who received a COVID-19 vaccine.

CDR3 coding DNA: TGTGCCAGCTCACGACAGGGGGATGGCTACACCTTC. Translation: CASSRQGDGYTF. The chain links TRBV18 to TRBJ1-2, with 9 bases that match TRBD1. Trimming removed 4 bases from V and 6 bases from J; junction bases left unmatched: 0. Germline V CDR1 and CDR2: KGHSH, LQKENI. This CDR3 is built from 12 residues.

The V call is TRBV9, the J call TRBJ2-1; 7 nucleotides agree with TRBD1. Trimming removed 3 bases from V and 7 bases from J; junction bases left unmatched: 16. The CDR3 is 17 residues long. Germline V gene sequence: CDR1 SGDLS, CDR2 YYNGEE. CDR3 in amino acids: CASSASQQGSYLNEQFF. CDR3 nucleotide sequence: TGTGCCAGCAGCGCAAGCCAACAGGGGTCTTACCTTAATGAGCAGTTCTTC. Full variable domain (remainder filled in from reference TRBV9 and TRBJ2-1): DSGVTQTPKHLITATGQRVTLRCSPRSGDLSVYWYQQSLDQGLQFLIQYYNGEERAKGNILERFSAQQFPDLHSELNLSSLELGDSALYFCASSASQQGSYLNEQFFGPGTRLTVL.

This chain connects TRBV5-1 to TRBJ2-7; D perhaps matches TRBD2 (5 bases). The CDR3 has 14 residues. V lost 4 bases and J lost 2, with 13 bases in between. Germline V gives CDR1 SGHRS, CDR2 YFSETQ. CDR3 region: CASSRDGGTYEQYV. In DNA form, the CDR3 reads TGCGCCAGCAGCCGGGATGGTGGGACCTACGAGCAGTACGTC.

This clone was picked up one time. The chain links TRBV6-4 to TRBJ2-1; TRBD2 aligns across 13 bases. CDR1 is MRHNA, CDR2 SNTAGT, per germline. The V gene end was trimmed by 7 bases and the J gene end by 4 bases; junction bases not matched to a gene: 4. The CDR3 length is 15 residues. CDR3 loop: CASIPLAGGYNEQFF. CDR3 bases: TGTGCCAGCATTCCACTAGCGGGGGGGTACAATGAGCAGTTCTTC.

The rearrangement joins TRBV29-1 to TRBJ2-5; TRBD1 is a possible D gene (5 bases). The CDR3 contains 13 residues. Trimming removed 4 bases from V and 1 base from J, with 10 bases in between. Germline V gene sequence: CDR1 SQVTM, CDR2 ANQGSEA. CDR3 region: CSVVMTVQETQYF. CDR3 nucleotides: TGCAGCGTTGTCATGACAGTCCAAGAGACCCAGTACTTC.

J is TRBJ1-2 and V is TRBV7-8; maybe TRBD1 (5 bases). There are 16 residues in the CDR3. V lost 5 bases to trimming and J lost 0 bases, with 16 bases between them. Germline assignment: CDR1 SGHVS and CDR2 FQNEAQ. CDR3 protein: CASSPPSGTSNYGYTF. DNA of the CDR3: TGTGCCAGCAGCCCACCTAGCGGGACTTCTAACTATGGCTACACCTTC.

The gene calls are TRBV19 and TRBJ1-5; TRBD1 matches at 9 bases. CDR1 is LNHDA and CDR2 is SQIVND in the germline V gene (reference sequence). The CDR3 sequence is 16 residues long. Trimming cost V 6 bases and J 4 bases; bases outside gene matches: 10. DNA for the CDR3: TGTGCCAGTAGGCGGAGCCGGGACAGGGAGAATCAGCCCCAGCATTTT. Translation gives CASRRSRDRENQPQHF.

The rearrangement joins TRBV7-8 to TRBJ2-2, with 8 bases aligning to TRBD2. The CDR3 is 18 residues long. The germline V gene encodes CDR1 SGHVS and CDR2 FQNEAQ. The junction had 10 bases not matched to a gene; V was cut back by 4 bases and J by 0 bases. Here the CDR3 DNA reads TGTGCCAGCAGCTCTCTCCGGGAGGGGGGGCCGAACACCGGGGAGCTGTTTTTT. This sequence encodes CASSSLREGGPNTGELFF.

The J gene is TRBJ1-4, the V gene TRBV29-1; D possibly corresponds to TRBD1 (5 bases). This CDR3 region has 14 residues. From germline, CDR1 is SQVTM and CDR2 ANQGSEA. The ends were cut back, 2 bases at V and 4 bases at J, with 11 bases in the middle. The CDR3 DNA follows: TGCAGCGTTGAAAATACAGGCGGTAATGAAAAACTGTTTTTT. It is translated as CSVENTGGNEKLFF.

V usage is TRBV2 and J usage is TRBJ2-2, with D maybe TRBD1 (6 bases). The germline V and J ends were trimmed by 4 bases and 5 bases, with 11 bases remaining between them. CDR1 and CDR2 from the germline V gene are SNHLY and FYNNEI. The CDR3 is made up of 14 amino acids. The CDR3 DNA reads TGTGCCAGCAGTGGTCGCCAGGGGACCGGGGAGCTGTTTTTT. It specifies CASSGRQGTGELFF.

This clone was seen a few times. The rearrangement joins TRBV2 to TRBJ1-2, with TRBD1 matching over 9 bases. This CDR3 is built from 13 residues. J gave up 7 bases and V 6 bases, and 6 bases lay outside the gene matches. Germline loops: CDR1 SNHLY, CDR2 FYNNEI. CDR3 nucleotide sequence: TGTGCCAGCAGGGACAGGGGTTTAGGTGGCTACACCTTC. Its protein product is CASRDRGLGGYTF.

The genes are TRBV6-5 and TRBJ2-3, with TRBD1 as a possible D gene (6 bases). Germline lookup yields CDR1 MNHEY and CDR2 SVGAGI. The CDR3 contains 15 residues. V dropped 4 bases and J dropped 2 bases, with 13 bases sitting between them. CDR3 sequence (DNA): TGTGCCAGCAGTTTAGACAGGTCACTCACAGATACGCAGTATTTT. Translation gives CASSLDRSLTDTQYF.

V and J are TRBV3-1 (or the pseudogene TRBV3-2) and TRBJ2-7; D gene ambiguous. Germline lookup yields CDR1 LGHDT and CDR2 YNNKEL (reference sequence). This CDR3 spans 16 amino acids. The V end lost 1 base, the J end lost 0 bases, and 13 bases lay between the germline ends. The CDR3 loop is CASSQVVFKSSYEQYV. CDR3 coding DNA: TGTGCCAGCAGCCAAGTGGTGTTTAAAAGCTCCTACGAGCAGTACGTC.

The chain links TRBV23-1 to TRBJ1-4; no reliable D call. TRBV23-1 is flagged as an ORF with uncertain function. Deletions cut 6 bases from V and 5 bases from J, with 13 bases between. The CDR3 has 14 residues. CDR3 sequence: CASSSTEENEKLFF. CDR3 sequence (DNA): TGCGCCAGCAGCTCGACGGAGGAGAATGAAAAACTGTTTTTT.

CDR3 nucleotides: TGTGCCAGCAGCTTCCTCGCCGGGACAGGTATCAGGGGAAACATTCAGTACTTC. It specifies CASSFLAGTGIRGNIQYF. The chain joins TRBV11-2 to TRBJ2-4, with 8 nucleotides matching TRBD1. Germline trimming cut 3 bases from V and 6 bases from J; bases unmatched to any gene: 16. Germline loops: CDR1 SGHAT, CDR2 FQNNGV. The CDR3 is 18 residues long. The variable domain in full, completed from reference TRBV11-2 and TRBJ2-4, reads EAGVAQSPRYKIIEKRQSVAFWCNPISGHATLYWYQQILGQGPKLLIQFQNNGVVDDSQLPKDRFSAERLKGVDSTLKIQPAKLEDSAVYLCASSFLAGTGIRGNIQYFGAGTRLSVL.

This rearrangement joins TRBV29-1 to TRBJ1-5; D uncertain. V was trimmed by 5 bases and J by 7 bases, leaving 15 bases between them. CDR3 length: 13 residues. CDR1 and CDR2 (germline): SQVTM, ANQGSEA. The CDR3 DNA sequence: TGCAGCGTTCCCCCGGTCCCTGGGCAGCCCCAGCATTTT. Translating it yields CSVPPVPGQPQHF.

The V and J genes are TRBV19 and TRBJ2-5, with D tentatively TRBD1 or TRBD2 (6 bases each). The CDR3 length is 15 residues. Trimming shortened V by 5 bases and J by 5 bases, and 18 bases separated the two germline ends. The germline gives CDR1 LNHDA, CDR2 SQIVND (reference sequence). The CDR3 region has the DNA TGTGCCAGTAGTGTCGGCCCCGGGGGCTTGGAGACCCAGTACTTC. Translating gives CASSVGPGGLETQYF.

The gene calls are TRBV4-3 and TRBJ1-2; tentatively, D is TRBD1 (6 bases). There are 13 residues in the CDR3. The germline V gene has CDR1 LGHNA and CDR2 YSLEER. The germline V and J ends were trimmed by 1 base and 7 bases, with 10 bases remaining between them. The CDR3 region is CASSQGAGVGYTF. CDR3 sequence (DNA): TGCGCCAGCAGCCAAGGGGCAGGGGTTGGCTACACCTTC.

This rearrangement joins TRBV5-1 to TRBJ2-5; 8 bases map to TRBD2. CDR3 size: 14 residues. After removal of 7 bases from V and 6 bases from J, the junction contained 11 bases not matched to a gene. CDR1 and CDR2 (germline): SGHRS, YFSETQ. CDR3 coding DNA: TGCGCCAGCGAATACGGGGGGGGCCCAAAGACCCAGTACTTC. Its translation: CASEYGGGPKTQYF. The complete variable domain, with remaining parts taken from reference TRBV5-1 and TRBJ2-5, reads KAGVTQTPRYLIKTRGQQVTLSCSPISGHRSVSWYQQTPGQGLQFLFEYFSETQRNKGNFPGRFSGRQFSNSRSEMNVSTLELGDSALYLCASEYGGGPKTQYFGPGTRLLVL.